One and the same sample provided the 7 T cell receptor beta chains below, sequenced in a study of human T cells and chemical hapten exposure. Time point specified: patch test 2, 6 weeks after DPC sensitization. Specified treatment: therapeutic diphenylcyclopropenone sensitization with weekly scalp DPC. TCRdb itself ran the RACE reads through MiXCR, one entry per CDR3 protein. This table holds tens of thousands of distinct CDR3 sequences, 7.5% to 9.5% found once. The sample in question was whole blood, obtained in connection with sensitization to the hapten diphenylcyclopropenone (DPC). Receptors originate from a woman between 50 and 59 years old with alopecia areata. Some clones in this sample may be carry-over from other donors' samples.

This clonotype was recorded a few times. V is TRBV12-3 or TRBV12-4 and J is TRBJ1-1, with 9 bases fitting TRBD1. The V segment lost 6 bases and the J segment 5 bases; nucleotides outside the gene matches: 7. The CDR3 length is 14 residues. Here the CDR3 reads CASRRQGDGTEAFF. CDR3 sequence (DNA): TGTGCCAGCAGGAGACAGGGGGATGGGACTGAAGCTTTCTTT.

This CDR3 reads CASSQDRGATEAFF. In nucleotides, the CDR3 is TGTGCCAGCAGCCAAGACAGGGGGGCCACTGAAGCTTTCTTT. The chain carries TRBV7-2 and TRBJ1-1; 9 bases fit TRBD1. The CDR3 runs to 14 residues. V lost 5 bases and J lost 4; bases outside the gene matches: 5. CDR1 and CDR2 (germline): SGHTA, FQGNSA. Complete variable domain (other parts from reference TRBV7-2 and TRBJ1-1): GAGVSQSPSNKVTEKGKDVELRCDPISGHTALYWYRQSLGQGLEFLIYFQGNSAPDKSGLPSDRFSAERTGGSVSTLTIQRTQQEDSAVYLCASSQDRGATEAFFGQGTRLTVV.

The gene calls are TRBV29-1 and TRBJ2-1; perhaps TRBD1 as D (5 bases). Germline V gives CDR1 SQVTM, CDR2 ANQGSEA. This CDR3 comprises 16 residues. V was shortened by 2 bases and J by 0 bases, with 14 bases between the two germline ends. The chain's CDR3 is CSVEPSDRSSYNEQFF. The CDR3 DNA is TGCAGCGTTGAACCCAGCGACAGAAGCTCCTACAATGAGCAGTTCTTC.

This clonotype was seen more than once but under ten times. This sequence joins TRBV19 and TRBJ2-1; 8 bases fit TRBD1. Germline assignment: CDR1 LNHDA and CDR2 SQIVND (reference sequence). Trimming took 4 bases from V and 2 from J; bases not matched to a gene: 4. The CDR3 length is 15 residues. The CDR3 DNA reads TGTGCCAGTAGTAGAGACAGGGGAGCCTACAATGAGCAGTTCTTC. This sequence encodes CASSRDRGAYNEQFF.

The V and J genes are TRBV12-3 or TRBV12-4 and TRBJ2-3, with a weak D call TRBD2 (6 bases). V was shortened by 5 bases and J by 4 bases, with 16 bases between the two germline ends. The CDR3 runs to 15 residues. The chain's CDR3 is CASSPNTGGADTQYF. The CDR3 bases are TGTGCCAGCAGTCCCAATACTGGAGGGGCAGATACGCAGTATTTT.

This clonotype was recorded many times. The J gene is TRBJ1-1, the V gene TRBV7-4; no clear D. Trimming pared 5 bases from V and 1 base from J, leaving 14 bases between. CDR3 length: 15 amino acids. The germline V gene encodes CDR1 SGHVT and CDR2 SQSDAQ. CDR3 sequence (DNA): TGTGCCAGCAGCCCCCGAGCTCCCGGGAACACTGAAGCTTTCTTT. Residues: CASSPRAPGNTEAFF.

The rearrangement links TRBV20-1 to TRBJ2-7; D not certain. The germline V gene has CDR1 DFQATT and CDR2 SNEGSKA (reference sequence). V was pared by 4 bases and J by 3 bases, with 1 base between. This CDR3 spans 9 amino acids. The CDR3 region is CSANYEQYF. The CDR3 bases are TGCAGTGCTAACTACGAGCAGTACTTC.